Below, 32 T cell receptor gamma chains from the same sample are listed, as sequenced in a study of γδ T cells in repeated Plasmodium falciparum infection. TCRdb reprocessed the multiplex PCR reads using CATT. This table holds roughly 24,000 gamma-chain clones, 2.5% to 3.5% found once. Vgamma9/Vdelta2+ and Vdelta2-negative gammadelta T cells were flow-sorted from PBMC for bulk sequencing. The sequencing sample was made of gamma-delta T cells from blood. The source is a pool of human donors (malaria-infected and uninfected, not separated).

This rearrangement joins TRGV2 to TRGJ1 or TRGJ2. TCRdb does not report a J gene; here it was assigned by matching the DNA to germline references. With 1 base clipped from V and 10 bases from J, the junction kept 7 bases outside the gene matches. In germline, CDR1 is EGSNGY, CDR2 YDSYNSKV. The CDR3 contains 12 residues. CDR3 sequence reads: CATWDGILKKLF. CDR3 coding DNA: TGTGCCACCTGGGACGGAATCCTGAAGAAACTCTTT.

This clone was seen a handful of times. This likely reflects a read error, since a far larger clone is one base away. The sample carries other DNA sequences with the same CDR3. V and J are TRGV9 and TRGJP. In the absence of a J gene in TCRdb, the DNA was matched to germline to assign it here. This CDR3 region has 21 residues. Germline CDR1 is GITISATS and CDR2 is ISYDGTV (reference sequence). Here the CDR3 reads CALWEVHGSVRKELGKKIKVF. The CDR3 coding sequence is TGTGCCCTGTGGGAGGTGCATGGTTCGGTACGTAAAGAGTTGGGCAAAAAAATCAAGGTATTT.

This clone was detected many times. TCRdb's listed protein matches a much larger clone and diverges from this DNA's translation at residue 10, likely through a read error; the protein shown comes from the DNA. The DNA of the CDR3 is TGTGCCACCTGGGACAGGCTATATAAGGAACTCTTT. This translates into CATWDRLYKELF. The V gene is TRGV3; the J gene was not called. This CDR3 spans 12 amino acids. Germline V gene lookup returns CDR1 VTNTFY and CDR2 YDVSTARD (reference sequence).

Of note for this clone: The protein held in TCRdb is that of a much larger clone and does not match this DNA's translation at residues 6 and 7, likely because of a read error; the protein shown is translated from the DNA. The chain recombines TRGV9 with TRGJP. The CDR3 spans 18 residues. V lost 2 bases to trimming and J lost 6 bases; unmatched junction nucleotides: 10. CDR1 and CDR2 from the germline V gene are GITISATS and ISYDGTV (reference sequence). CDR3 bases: TGTGCCTTGTGGGAGGCGCTGAGAGGAGAGTTGGGCAAAAAAATCAAGGTATTT. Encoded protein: CALWEALRGELGKKIKVF.

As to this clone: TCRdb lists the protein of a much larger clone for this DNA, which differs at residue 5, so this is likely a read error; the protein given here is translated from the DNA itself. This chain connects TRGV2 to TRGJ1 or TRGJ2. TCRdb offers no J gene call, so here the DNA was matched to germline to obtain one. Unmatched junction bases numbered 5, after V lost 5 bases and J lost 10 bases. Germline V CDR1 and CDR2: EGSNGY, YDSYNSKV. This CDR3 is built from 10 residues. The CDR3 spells CATWGGKKLF. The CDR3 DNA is TGTGCCACCTGGGGCGGCAAGAAACTCTTT.

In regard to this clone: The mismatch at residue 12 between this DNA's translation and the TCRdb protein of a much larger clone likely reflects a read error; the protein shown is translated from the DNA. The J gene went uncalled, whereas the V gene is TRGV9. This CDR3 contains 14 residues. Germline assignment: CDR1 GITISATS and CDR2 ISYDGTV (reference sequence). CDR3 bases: TGTGCCTTGTGGGAGGCCGGCACCTATTATAAGGAACTCTTT. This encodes CALWEAGTYYKELF.

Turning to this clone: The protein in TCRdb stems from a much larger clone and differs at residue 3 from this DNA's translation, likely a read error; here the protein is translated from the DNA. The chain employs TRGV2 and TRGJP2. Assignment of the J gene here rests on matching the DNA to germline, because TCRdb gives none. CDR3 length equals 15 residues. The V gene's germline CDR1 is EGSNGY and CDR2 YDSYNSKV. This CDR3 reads CAPWTFVRSDWIKTF. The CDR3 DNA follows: TGTGCCCCCTGGACATTTGTTCGTAGTGATTGGATCAAGACGTTT.

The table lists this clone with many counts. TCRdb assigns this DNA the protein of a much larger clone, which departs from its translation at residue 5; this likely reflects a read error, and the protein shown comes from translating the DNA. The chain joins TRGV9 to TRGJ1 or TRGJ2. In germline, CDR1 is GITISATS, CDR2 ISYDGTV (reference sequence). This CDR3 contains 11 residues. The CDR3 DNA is TGTGCCTTGTGGGGGGTGTCGGTGAAACTCTTT. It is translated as CALWGVSVKLF.

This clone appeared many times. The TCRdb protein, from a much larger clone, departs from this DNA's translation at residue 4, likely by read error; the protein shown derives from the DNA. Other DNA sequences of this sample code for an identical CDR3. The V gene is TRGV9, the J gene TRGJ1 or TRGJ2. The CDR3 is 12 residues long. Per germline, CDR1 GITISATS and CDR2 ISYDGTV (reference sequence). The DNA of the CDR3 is TGTGCCTTGCGGGAGGTGAGGTATAAGAAACTCTTT. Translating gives CALREVRYKKLF.

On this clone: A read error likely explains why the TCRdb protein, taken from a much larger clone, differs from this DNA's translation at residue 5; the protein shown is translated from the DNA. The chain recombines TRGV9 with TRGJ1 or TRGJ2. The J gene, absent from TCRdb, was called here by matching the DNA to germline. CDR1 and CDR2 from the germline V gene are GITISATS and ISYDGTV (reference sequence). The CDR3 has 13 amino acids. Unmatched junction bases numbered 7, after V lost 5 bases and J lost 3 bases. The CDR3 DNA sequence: TGTGCCTTGTGGGGGGACGTTTATTATAAGAAACTCTTT. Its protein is CALWGDVYYKKLF.

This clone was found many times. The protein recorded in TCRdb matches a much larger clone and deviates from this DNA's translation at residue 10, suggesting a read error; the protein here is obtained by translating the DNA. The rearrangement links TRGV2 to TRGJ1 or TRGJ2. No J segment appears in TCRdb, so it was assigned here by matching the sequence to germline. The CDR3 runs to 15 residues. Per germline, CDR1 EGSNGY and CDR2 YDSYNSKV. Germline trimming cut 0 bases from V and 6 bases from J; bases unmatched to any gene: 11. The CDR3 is CATWDGHHGGYKKLF. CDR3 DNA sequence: TGTGCCACCTGGGACGGGCACCATGGAGGTTATAAGAAACTCTTT.

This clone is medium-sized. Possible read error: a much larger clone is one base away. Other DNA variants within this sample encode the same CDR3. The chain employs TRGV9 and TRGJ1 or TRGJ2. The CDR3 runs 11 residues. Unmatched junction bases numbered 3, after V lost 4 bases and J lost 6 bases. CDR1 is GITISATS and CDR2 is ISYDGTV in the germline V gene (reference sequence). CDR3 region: CALWDCYKKLF. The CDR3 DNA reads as TGTGCCTTGTGGGATTGTTATAAGAAACTCTTT.

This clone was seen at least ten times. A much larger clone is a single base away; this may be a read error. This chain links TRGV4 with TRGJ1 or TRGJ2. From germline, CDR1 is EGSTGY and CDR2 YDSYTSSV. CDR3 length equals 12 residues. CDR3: CATWDRYYKKLF. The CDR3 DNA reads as TGTGCCACCTGGGATCGGTATTATAAGAAGCTCTTT.

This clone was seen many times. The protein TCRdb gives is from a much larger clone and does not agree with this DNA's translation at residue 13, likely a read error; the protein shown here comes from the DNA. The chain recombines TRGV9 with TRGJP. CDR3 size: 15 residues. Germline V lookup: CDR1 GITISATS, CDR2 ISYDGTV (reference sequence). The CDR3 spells CALWDQELGKKITVF. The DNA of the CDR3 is TGTGCCTTGTGGGACCAAGAGTTGGGCAAAAAAATCACGGTATTT.

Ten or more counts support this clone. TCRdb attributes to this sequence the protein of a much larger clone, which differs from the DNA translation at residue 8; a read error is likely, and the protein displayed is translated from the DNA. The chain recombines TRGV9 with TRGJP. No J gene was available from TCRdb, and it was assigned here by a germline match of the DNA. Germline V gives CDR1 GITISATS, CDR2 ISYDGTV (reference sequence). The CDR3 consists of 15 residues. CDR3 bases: TGTGCCTTGTGGGGTGTGGAGTTTGGCAAAAAAATCAAGGTATTT. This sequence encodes CALWGVEFGKKIKVF.

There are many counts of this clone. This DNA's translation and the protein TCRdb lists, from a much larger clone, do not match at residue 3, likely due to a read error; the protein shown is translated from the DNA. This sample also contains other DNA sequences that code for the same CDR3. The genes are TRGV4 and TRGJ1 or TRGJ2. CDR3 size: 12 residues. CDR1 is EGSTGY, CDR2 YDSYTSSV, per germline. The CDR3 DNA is TGTGCCGCCTGGGATGGGCGGTATAAGAAACTCTTT. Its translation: CAAWDGRYKKLF.

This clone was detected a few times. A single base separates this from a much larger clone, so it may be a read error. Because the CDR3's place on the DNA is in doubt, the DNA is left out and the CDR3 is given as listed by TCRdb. The CDR3 here is CATWAIIRNSLAVEQHWLSQVSIGRIQHF. V gene TRGV8 was called; the J gene was not. Germline CDR1 reads VENAVY; CDR2 reads YDSYNSRV. The CDR3 comprises 29 residues, both ends counted.

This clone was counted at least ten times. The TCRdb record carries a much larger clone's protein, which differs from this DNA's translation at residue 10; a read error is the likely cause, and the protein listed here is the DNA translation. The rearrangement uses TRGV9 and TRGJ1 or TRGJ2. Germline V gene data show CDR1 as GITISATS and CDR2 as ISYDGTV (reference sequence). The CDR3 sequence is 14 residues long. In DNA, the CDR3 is TGTGCCTTGTGGGAGGGACCTACTTATCATAAGAAACTCTTT. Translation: CALWEGPTYHKKLF.

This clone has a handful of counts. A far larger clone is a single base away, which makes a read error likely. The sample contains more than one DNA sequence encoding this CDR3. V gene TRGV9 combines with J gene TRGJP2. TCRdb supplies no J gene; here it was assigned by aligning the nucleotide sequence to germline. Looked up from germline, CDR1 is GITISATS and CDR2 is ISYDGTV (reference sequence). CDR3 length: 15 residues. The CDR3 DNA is TGTGCCCTGTGGGAGCCCAAGGGTAGTGATTGGATCAAGACGTTT. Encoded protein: CALWEPKGSDWIKTF.

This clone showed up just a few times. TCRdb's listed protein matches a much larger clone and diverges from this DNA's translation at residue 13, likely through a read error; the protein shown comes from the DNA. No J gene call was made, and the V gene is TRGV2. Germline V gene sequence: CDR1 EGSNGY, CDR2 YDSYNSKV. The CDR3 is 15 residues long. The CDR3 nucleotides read TGTGCCACCTGGGACGGCCACCTTCGTTGTTATAAGGAACTCTTT. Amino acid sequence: CATWDGHLRCYKELF.

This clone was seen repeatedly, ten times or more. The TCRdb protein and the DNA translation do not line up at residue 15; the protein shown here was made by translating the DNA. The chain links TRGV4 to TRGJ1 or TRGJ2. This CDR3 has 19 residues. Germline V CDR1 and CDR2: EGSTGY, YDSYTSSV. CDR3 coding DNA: TGTGCCACCTGGGATGGACTAGAGTGGGTGCACGATTCTTATCATAAGAAACTCTTT. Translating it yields CATWDGLEWVHDSYHKKLF.

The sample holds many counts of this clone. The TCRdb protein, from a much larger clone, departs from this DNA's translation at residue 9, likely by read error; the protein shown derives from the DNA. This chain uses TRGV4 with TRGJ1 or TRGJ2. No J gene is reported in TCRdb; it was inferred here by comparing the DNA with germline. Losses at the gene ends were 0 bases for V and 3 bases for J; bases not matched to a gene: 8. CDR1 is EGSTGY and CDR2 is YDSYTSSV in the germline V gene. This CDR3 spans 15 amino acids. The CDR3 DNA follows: TGTGCCACCTGGGATGGGCCTTTGAGTTATTATAAGAAACTCTTT. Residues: CATWDGPLSYYKKLF.

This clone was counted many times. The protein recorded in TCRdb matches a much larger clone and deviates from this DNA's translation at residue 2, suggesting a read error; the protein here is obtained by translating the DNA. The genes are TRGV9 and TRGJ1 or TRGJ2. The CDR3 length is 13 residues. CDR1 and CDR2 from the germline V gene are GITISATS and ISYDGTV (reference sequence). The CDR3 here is CTLWEVPSYKKLF. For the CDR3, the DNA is TGTACCTTGTGGGAGGTGCCGAGTTATAAGAAACTCTTT.

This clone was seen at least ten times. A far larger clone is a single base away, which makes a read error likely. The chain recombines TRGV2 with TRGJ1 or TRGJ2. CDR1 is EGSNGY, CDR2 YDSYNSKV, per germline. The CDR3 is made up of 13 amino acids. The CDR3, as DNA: TGTGCCACCTGGGACGGGCCTTATTATAAGAGACTCTTT. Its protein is CATWDGPYYKRLF.

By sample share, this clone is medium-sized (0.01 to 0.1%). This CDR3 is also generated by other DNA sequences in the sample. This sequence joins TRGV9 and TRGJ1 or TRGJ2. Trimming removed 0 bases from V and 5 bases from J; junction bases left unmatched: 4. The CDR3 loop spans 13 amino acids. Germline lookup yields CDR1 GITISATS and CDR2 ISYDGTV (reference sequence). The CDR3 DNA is TGTGCCTTGTGGGAGGTGCAAAATTATAAGAAACTCTTT. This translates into CALWEVQNYKKLF.

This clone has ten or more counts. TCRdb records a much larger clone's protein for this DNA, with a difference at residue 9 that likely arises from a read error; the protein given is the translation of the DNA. The CDR3 loop reads CALWEDKKNLF. The CDR3 nucleotides are TGTGCCTTGTGGGAGGATAAAAAGAATCTCTTT. V gene TRGV9 combines with J gene TRGJ1 or TRGJ2. This CDR3 spans 11 amino acids. Germline CDR1 and CDR2: GITISATS and ISYDGTV (reference sequence).

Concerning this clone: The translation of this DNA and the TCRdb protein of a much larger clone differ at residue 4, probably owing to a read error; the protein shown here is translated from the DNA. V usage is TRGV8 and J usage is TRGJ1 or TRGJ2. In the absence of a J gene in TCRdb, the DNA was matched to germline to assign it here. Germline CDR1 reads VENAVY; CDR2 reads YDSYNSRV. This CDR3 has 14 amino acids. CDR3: CATRDFLDYYKKLF. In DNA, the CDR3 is TGTGCCACCCGGGATTTTTTGGATTATTATAAGAAACTCTTT.

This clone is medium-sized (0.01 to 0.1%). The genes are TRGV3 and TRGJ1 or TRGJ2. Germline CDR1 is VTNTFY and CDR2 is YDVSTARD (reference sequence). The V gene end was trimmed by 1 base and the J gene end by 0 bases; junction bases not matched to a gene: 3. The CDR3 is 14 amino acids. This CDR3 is CATWDSPNYYKKLF. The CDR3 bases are TGTGCCACCTGGGACAGCCCGAATTATTATAAGAAACTCTTT.

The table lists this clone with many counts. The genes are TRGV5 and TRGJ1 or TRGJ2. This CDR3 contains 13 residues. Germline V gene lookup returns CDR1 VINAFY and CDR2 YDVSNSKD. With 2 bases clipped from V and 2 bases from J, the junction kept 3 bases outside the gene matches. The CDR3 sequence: CATWDTHYYKKLF. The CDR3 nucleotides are TGTGCCACCTGGGACACCCATTATTATAAGAAACTCTTT.

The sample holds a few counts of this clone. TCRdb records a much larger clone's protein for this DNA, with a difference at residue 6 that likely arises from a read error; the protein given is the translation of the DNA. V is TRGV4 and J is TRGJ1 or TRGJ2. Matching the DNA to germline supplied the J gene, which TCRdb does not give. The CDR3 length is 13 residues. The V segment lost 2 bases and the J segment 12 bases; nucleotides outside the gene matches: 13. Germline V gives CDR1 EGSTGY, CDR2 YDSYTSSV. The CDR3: CATWDEQRGWKLF. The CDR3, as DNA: TGTGCCACCTGGGATGAGCAAAGGGGTTGGAAACTCTTT.

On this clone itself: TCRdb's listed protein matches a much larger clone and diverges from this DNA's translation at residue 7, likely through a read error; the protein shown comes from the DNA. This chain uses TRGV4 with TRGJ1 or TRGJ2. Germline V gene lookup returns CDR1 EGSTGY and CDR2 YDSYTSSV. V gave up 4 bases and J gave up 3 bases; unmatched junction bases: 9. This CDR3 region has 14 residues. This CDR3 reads CATWDLAGYYKKLF. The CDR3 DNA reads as TGTGCCACCTGGGACCTGGCGGGTTATTATAAGAAACTCTTT.

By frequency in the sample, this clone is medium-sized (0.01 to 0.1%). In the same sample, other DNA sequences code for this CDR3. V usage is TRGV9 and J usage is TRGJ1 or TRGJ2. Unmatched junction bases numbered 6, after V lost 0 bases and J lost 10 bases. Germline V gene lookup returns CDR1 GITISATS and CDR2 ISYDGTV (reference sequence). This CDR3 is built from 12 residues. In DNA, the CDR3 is TGTGCCTTGTGGGAGGTGGCCTTCAAGAAACTCTTT. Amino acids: CALWEVAFKKLF.